This T cell receptor (beta chain) stems from a study of blood T cell repertoires in COVID-19. On the study more broadly: Collection of acute and convalescent COVID-19 samples took place in the United States, Italy and Spain.

TCRdb's copy holds only in-frame clones and misses some; the assay was immunoSEQ multiplex PCR. The sample has about 250,000 clones, nearly 90% seen once. This receptor was obtained from a young man with active or convalescent COVID-19. The sequenced sample consisted of peripheral blood.

The CDR3 DNA reads as TGCGCCAGCAGTTTATTCTCGGGCTCCTACAATGAGCAGTTCTTC. Its protein product is CASSLFSGSYNEQFF. The chain joins TRBV5-1 to TRBJ2-1, with unresolved D. Germline V gene data show CDR1 as SGHRS and CDR2 as YFSETQ. Trimming shortened V by 5 bases and J by 0 bases, and 12 bases separated the two germline ends. The CDR3 runs 15 residues.